Sequencing of this TCR beta chain was carried out in a study of cytomegalovirus exposure and HLA in healthy donors. Regarding the study as a whole: Being indistinguishable, some V segments were excluded, TRBV6-2 and TRBV6-3 among them. Information on immune exposure was restricted to one variable (CMV serostatus).

PCR was performed using 60 Vbeta and 13 Jbeta primers. The method was immunoSEQ multiplex PCR; TCRdb's version includes in-frame clones alone and lacks a portion of them. The sample lists some 160,000 clones, over 60% occurring once. For this clone: Its target is unknown.

The CDR3 totals 14 residues. The V end was cut by 3 bases, the J end by 4 bases, with 10 bases between. CDR1 MDHEN and CDR2 SYDVKM come from the germline V gene. The chain carries TRBV28 and TRBJ1-5; D not certain. The source of this sequence is a middle-aged woman in good health and CMV-seronegative. The sequencing input was PBMCs. Here the CDR3 reads CASSFRIRNQPQHF. For the CDR3, the DNA is TGTGCCAGCAGTTTTAGAATACGGAATCAGCCCCAGCATTTT.